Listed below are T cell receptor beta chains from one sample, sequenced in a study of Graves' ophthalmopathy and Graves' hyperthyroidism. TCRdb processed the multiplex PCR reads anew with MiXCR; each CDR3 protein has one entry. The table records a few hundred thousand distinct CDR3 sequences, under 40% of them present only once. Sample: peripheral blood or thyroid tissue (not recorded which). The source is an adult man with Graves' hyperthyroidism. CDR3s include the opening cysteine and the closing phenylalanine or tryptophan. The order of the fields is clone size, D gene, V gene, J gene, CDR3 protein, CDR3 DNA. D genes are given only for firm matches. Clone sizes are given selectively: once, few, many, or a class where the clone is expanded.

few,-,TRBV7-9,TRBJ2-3,CASSPVPQQTQYF,TGTGCCAGCAGTCCGGTCCCACAGCAAACGCAGTATTTT
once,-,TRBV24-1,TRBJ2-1,CATSDFPGDSYNEQFF,TGTGCCACCAGTGATTTCCCAGGGGACTCCTACAATGAGCAGTTCTTC
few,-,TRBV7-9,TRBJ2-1,CASSLRGRTRGNNEQFF,TGTGCCAGCAGCTTACGGGGGCGGACCAGGGGAAACAATGAGCAGTTCTTC
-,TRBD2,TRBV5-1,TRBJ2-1,CASSLGGLAGSREQFF,TGCGCCAGCAGCTTGGGGGGACTAGCGGGAAGCCGAGAGCAGTTCTTC
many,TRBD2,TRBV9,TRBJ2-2,CASSVDTSGRTTGELFF,TGTGCCAGCAGCGTAGATACTAGCGGGAGGACCACCGGGGAGCTGTTTTTT
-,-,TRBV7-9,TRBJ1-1,CASSLKGASPNTEAFF,TGTGCCAGCAGCTTAAAGGGTGCGAGCCCCAACACTGAAGCTTTCTTT
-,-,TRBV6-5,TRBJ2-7,CASGPRIEQYF,TGTGCCAGCGGCCCGCGGATCGAGCAGTACTTC
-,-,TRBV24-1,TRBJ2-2,CATSDLTGEVFF,TGTGCCACCAGTGATTTAACAGGGGAGGTGTTTTTT
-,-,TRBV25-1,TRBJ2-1,CATSDPLLGRGQTYNEQFF,TGTGCCACCAGTGATCCCCTCCTCGGACGGGGCCAGACCTACAATGAGCAGTTCTTC
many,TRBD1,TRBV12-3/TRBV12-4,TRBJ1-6,CASSPPGTVNSPLHF,TGTGCCAGCAGTCCCCCCGGGACAGTCAATTCACCCCTCCACTTT
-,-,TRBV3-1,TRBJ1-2,CASSQHLAVGYTF,TGTGCCAGCAGCCAACACCTCGCGGTTGGCTACACCTTC
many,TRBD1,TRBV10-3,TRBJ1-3,CAIRAGQGAGNTIYF,TGTGCCATCAGAGCGGGACAGGGGGCCGGAAACACCATATATTTT
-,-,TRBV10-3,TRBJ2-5,CAIKAVFFRDQETQYF,TGTGCCATCAAGGCGGTGTTTTTTAGGGATCAAGAGACCCAGTACTTC
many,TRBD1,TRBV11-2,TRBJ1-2,CASSLPRTGFYGYTF,TGTGCCAGCAGCCTTCCCCGGACAGGGTTTTATGGCTACACCTTC
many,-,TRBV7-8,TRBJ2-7,CASSQLSGHTYEQYF,TGTGCCAGCAGTCAATTGAGCGGGCACACCTACGAGCAGTACTTC
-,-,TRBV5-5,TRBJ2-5,CASRRQDETQYF,TGTGCCAGCAGGAGACAGGACGAGACCCAGTACTTC
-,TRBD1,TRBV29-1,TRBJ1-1,CSVPQGYSTEAFF,TGCAGCGTTCCACAGGGGTACAGCACTGAAGCTTTCTTT
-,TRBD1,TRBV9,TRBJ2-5,CASSRPLTGDGETQYF,TGTGCCAGCAGCCGCCCTTTGACAGGGGACGGGGAGACCCAGTACTTC
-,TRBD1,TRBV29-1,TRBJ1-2,CSSPTGDGYTF,TGCAGCTCACCGACAGGGGATGGCTACACCTTC
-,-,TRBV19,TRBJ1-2,CASSIPGLSYGYTF,TGTGCCAGTAGTATCCCGGGACTCTCATATGGCTACACCTTC
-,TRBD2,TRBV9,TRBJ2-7,CASSQSGRFYEQYF,TGTGCCAGCAGCCAATCCGGGAGGTTCTACGAGCAGTACTTC
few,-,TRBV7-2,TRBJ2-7,CASSQDWSGYEQYF,TGTGCCAGCAGCCAAGATTGGTCGGGGTACGAGCAGTACTTC
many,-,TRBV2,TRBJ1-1,CASSFDRSAAFF,TGTGCCAGCAGTTTCGACAGGTCTGCAGCTTTCTTT
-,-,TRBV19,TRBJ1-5,CASREQGNQPQHF,TGTGCCAGTAGGGAACAGGGAAATCAGCCCCAGCATTTT
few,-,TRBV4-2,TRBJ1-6,CASSQDFLVRSSPLHF,TGTGCCAGCAGCCAAGATTTCCTCGTGAGGAGCTCACCCCTCCACTTT
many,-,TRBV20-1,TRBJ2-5,CSAFSLQETQYF,TGCAGTGCCTTTTCCTTACAAGAGACCCAGTACTTC
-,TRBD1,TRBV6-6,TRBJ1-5,CASSSRTQGGQPQHF,TGTGCCAGCAGTAGTCGCACCCAGGGGGGCCAGCCCCAGCATTTT
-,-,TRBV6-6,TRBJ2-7,CASSERSNYEQYF,TGTGCCAGCAGTGAACGGTCCAACTACGAGCAGTACTTC
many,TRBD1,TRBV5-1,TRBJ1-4,CASSHRGPEKLFF,TGCGCCAGCAGCCACAGGGGGCCCGAAAAACTGTTTTTT
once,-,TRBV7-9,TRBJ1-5,CASSSRQALSNQPQHF,TGTGCCAGCAGCTCACGACAGGCTCTTAGCAATCAGCCCCAGCATTTT
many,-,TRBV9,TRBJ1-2,CASSVARAGGNYGYTF,TGTGCCAGCAGCGTAGCCCGAGCGGGGGGGAACTATGGCTACACCTTC
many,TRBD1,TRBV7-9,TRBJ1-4,CASSLALTQGVVEKLFF,TGTGCCAGCAGCTTAGCTCTGACACAGGGGGTAGTAGAAAAACTGTTTTTT
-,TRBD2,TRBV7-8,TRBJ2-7,CASRRTSVYEQYF,TGTGCCAGCAGACGGACTAGCGTATACGAGCAGTACTTC